The 19 T cell receptor beta chains below all came from one sample that was sequenced in a study of blood T cells in healthy people across ages. The authors ran a second PCR of roughly 6 to 11 cycles using a sample-barcoded 5' primer and a J-beta primer mix. TCRdb called the 5' RACE reads again in MiXCR, with one record for every CDR3 protein. In the table there are some 890,000 distinct CDR3 sequences, roughly 28% of which are singletons. The same specimen was also included in a second study, on T cells of mothers and their children.

Specimen: blood. All receptors come from a woman aged 40 to 55 in good health.

The chain has TRBV6-5 and TRBJ1-6; TRBD1 is a possible D gene (6 bases). Trimming took off 4 bases at V and 0 bases at J, with 16 bases between the two ends. CDR3 size: 18 residues. CDR1 and CDR2 from the germline V gene are MNHEY and SVGAGI. The CDR3 is CASSCLGTRSSYNSPLHF. The CDR3 region has the DNA TGTGCCAGCAGTTGCCTCGGGACACGCAGCTCCTATAATTCACCCCTCCACTTT.

The sample holds many counts of this clonotype. The chain has TRBV7-6 and TRBJ2-7, with D possibly TRBD1 on 6 matching bases. Germline lookup yields CDR1 SGHVS and CDR2 FNYEAQ. V was cut by 5 bases and J by 0 bases, with 14 bases left in between. The CDR3 sequence is 15 residues long. CDR3 amino acids: CASSPLGQSSYEQYF. In DNA form, the CDR3 reads TGTGCCAGCAGCCCACTGGGACAAAGCTCCTACGAGCAGTACTTC.

This clonotype was observed at least ten times. The V call is TRBV20-1, the J call TRBJ1-4, with D maybe TRBD1 (5 bases). In germline, CDR1 is DFQATT, CDR2 SNEGSKA (reference sequence). The CDR3 length is 13 residues. V dropped 4 bases and J dropped 6 bases, with 12 bases sitting between them. CDR3 in DNA: TGCAGTGCTAATGACAGATTACATGAAAAACTGTTTTTT. This translates into CSANDRLHEKLFF.

The chain links TRBV28 to TRBJ2-1; D call uncertain. The CDR3 is 12 residues long. With 4 bases removed from V and 10 bases from J, the gap between germline ends came to 11 bases. The germline V gene has CDR1 MDHEN and CDR2 SYDVKM. The CDR3 DNA is TGTGCCAGCAGTTCGACACTGAGAGAGCAGTTCTTC. This translates into CASSSTLREQFF.

Only a few counts were recorded for this clonotype. The chain couples TRBV4-1 to TRBJ1-5; a possible D gene is TRBD1 (5 bases). Germline lookup yields CDR1 MGHRA and CDR2 YSYEKL. V was cut by 3 bases and J by 4 bases, with 16 bases left in between. This CDR3 region has 16 residues. In nucleotides, the CDR3 is TGCGCCAGCAGCCAGGGCGGGGCAGCCAATAATCAGCCCCAGCATTTT. Translation gives CASSQGGAANNQPQHF.

This clonotype has a count of ten or more. The CDR3 protein is CASSLGLSAYEQYF. CDR3 in DNA: TGTGCCAGCAGCTTGGGGTTATCGGCCTACGAGCAGTACTTC. The chain carries TRBV7-9 and TRBJ2-7; D is undetermined. The CDR3 totals 14 residues. From germline, CDR1 is SEHNR and CDR2 FQNEAQ (reference sequence). The ends were cut back, 3 bases at V and 2 bases at J, with 11 bases in the middle.

This clonotype showed up many times. This rearrangement joins TRBV12-3 or TRBV12-4 to TRBJ2-7; TRBD1 matches 7 bases. This CDR3 has 15 amino acids. V was pared by 4 bases and J by 6 bases, with 12 bases of the junction left unmatched. The CDR3: CASSSGMRGPLEQYF. The CDR3 DNA is TGTGCCAGCAGTTCCGGCATGAGGGGGCCTCTCGAGCAGTACTTC.

At least ten counts were recorded for this clonotype. The chain has TRBV6-6 and TRBJ2-7; D perhaps matches TRBD1 (8 bases). V was shortened by 7 bases and J by 4 bases, with 14 bases between the two germline ends. This CDR3 is built from 13 residues. Germline CDR1 reads MNHNY; CDR2 reads SVGAGI (reference sequence). In DNA form, the CDR3 reads TGTGCCAGCACACAGGGGGGGCAGTACGAGCAGTACTTC. This sequence encodes CASTQGGQYEQYF.

The chain carries TRBV3-1 and TRBJ1-1; D is possibly TRBD1 (5 bases). CDR1 and CDR2 (germline): LGHDT, YNNKEL (reference sequence). V was trimmed by 0 bases and J by 4 bases, leaving 12 bases between them. This CDR3 is 15 amino acids long. The CDR3 protein is CASSQEPGVSTEAFF. The CDR3 coding sequence is TGTGCCAGCAGCCAAGAGCCGGGGGTTAGCACTGAAGCTTTCTTT.

This clonotype was counted a few times. A much larger clone lies a single base off, so this may be a read error. The V call is TRBV5-1, the J call TRBJ2-5; 13 bases agree with TRBD2. The V gene's germline CDR1 is SGHRS and CDR2 YFSETQ. With V trimmed by 6 bases and J by 11 bases, 19 bases remained unmatched. This CDR3 has 17 amino acids. CDR3 sequence reads: CASTTHPTSGGDNEQYF. In DNA, the CDR3 is TGCGCCAGCACGACTCACCCTACTAGCGGGGGGGACAATGAGCAGTACTTC.

About this clonotype itself: One junction end disagrees with the germline gene, perhaps due to a read error. The chain has TRBV2 and TRBJ2-7, with 9 bases lining up with TRBD1. The CDR3 has 15 amino acids. Germline-derived CDR1 and CDR2 are SNHLY and FYNNEI. CDR3 residues: CANSSRDRVAHEQYF. The CDR3 nucleotides read TGTGCCAACAGTTCCCGGGACAGGGTCGCGCACGAGCAGTACTTC. The full variable domain, with the rest looked up from reference TRBV2 and TRBJ2-7, is EPEVTQTPSHQVTQMGQEVILRCVPISNHLYFYWYRQILGQKVEFLVSFYNNEISEKSEIFDDQFSVERPDGSNFTLKIRSTKLEDSAMYFCANSSRDRVAHEQYFGPGTRLTVT.

This clonotype was observed many times. This chain uses TRBV2 with TRBJ1-6; no clear D gene. The CDR3 is 12 residues long. With 8 bases removed from V and 7 bases from J, the gap between germline ends came to 9 bases. Germline lookup yields CDR1 SNHLY and CDR2 FYNNEI. CDR3 residues: CASAVSNSPLHF. CDR3 DNA sequence: TGTGCCAGCGCCGTCTCAAATTCACCCCTCCACTTT. Based on the CDR3 plus reference TRBV2 and TRBJ1-6, the full variable domain is EPEVTQTPSHQVTQMGQEVILRCVPISNHLYFYWYRQILGQKVEFLVSFYNNEISEKSEIFDDQFSVERPDGSNFTLKIRSTKLEDSAMYFCASAVSNSPLHFGNGTRLTVT.

This clonotype occurred many times. This sequence joins TRBV12-3 or TRBV12-4 and TRBJ1-2; perhaps TRBD1 as D (5 bases). V was cut by 3 bases and J by 8 bases, with 13 bases left in between. This CDR3 comprises 13 residues. CDR3 sequence reads: CASSLRWDGGYTF. The CDR3 DNA reads as TGTGCCAGCAGTTTGCGTTGGGACGGCGGCTACACCTTC.

This clonotype was observed a few times. The chain recombines TRBV30 with TRBJ2-2; 7 nucleotides agree with TRBD1. J gave up 3 bases and V 8 bases, and 9 bases lay outside the gene matches. This CDR3 has 14 residues. CDR1 and CDR2 (germline): GTSNPN, SVGIG (reference sequence). The CDR3 sequence is CAQTDRVDTGELFF. The CDR3 DNA is TGTGCCCAAACAGACAGGGTGGACACCGGGGAGCTGTTTTTT.

Details on this clonotype: Possible read error: a much larger clone is one base away. The chain joins TRBV24-1 to TRBJ2-1; D uncertain. The J call may be mistaken, given a closer DNA end match to TRBJ2-7. This CDR3 has 15 amino acids. Germline assignment: CDR1 KGHDR and CDR2 SFDVKD. The CDR3 sequence is CATSDLGSSYNEQYF. CDR3 in DNA: TGTGCCACCAGTGATTTGGGAAGCTCCTACAATGAGCAGTACTTC.

This clonotype has at least ten counts. The V and J genes are TRBV7-2 and TRBJ2-1; TRBD2 matches at 8 bases. Per the germline V gene, CDR1 is SGHTA and CDR2 is FQGNSA. This CDR3 has 12 amino acids. V lost 3 bases to trimming and J lost 9 bases; unmatched junction nucleotides: 1. Written as DNA, the CDR3 is TGTGCCAGCAGCTTCGGGGGGGTTGAGCAGTTCTTC. Its translation is CASSFGGVEQFF.

The rearrangement joins TRBV7-9 to TRBJ1-2; maybe TRBD1 (5 bases). This CDR3 spans 13 amino acids. From germline, CDR1 is SEHNR and CDR2 FQNEAQ (reference sequence). Trimming stripped 5 bases from V and 4 bases from J, with 11 bases between. The CDR3 bases are TGTGCCAGCAGCCGGGACCTGGGCTATGGCTACACCTTC. Encoded protein: CASSRDLGYGYTF. Complete variable domain (other parts from reference TRBV7-9 and TRBJ1-2): DTGVSQNPRHKITKRGQNVTFRCDPISEHNRLYWYRQTLGQGPEFLTYFQNEAQLEKSRLLSDRFSAERPKGSFSTLEIQRTEQGDSAMYLCASSRDLGYGYTFGSGTRLTVV.

This chain joins TRBV28 and TRBJ1-5, with D possibly TRBD1 on 6 matching bases. Trimming removed 6 bases at V and 6 bases at J, with 18 bases between. There are 15 residues in the CDR3. Germline-derived CDR1 and CDR2 are MDHEN and SYDVKM. CDR3 sequence (DNA): TGTGCCAGCAGAAAAGACAGGCTCTGGATTCAGCCCCAGCATTTT. Its protein is CASRKDRLWIQPQHF.

This clonotype appeared many times. This chain links TRBV9 with TRBJ2-7; D perhaps matches TRBD1 (6 bases). CDR1 and CDR2 (germline): SGDLS, YYNGEE. The V and J ends lost 0 bases and 5 bases respectively, with 18 bases between them. This CDR3 contains 16 residues. The CDR3 region has the DNA TGTGCCAGCAGCGTAGGAGGGGACATGGTGGTCCACGAGCAGTACTTC. It is translated as CASSVGGDMVVHEQYF.